This TCR beta chain stems from a study of T cell repertoires in cytomegalovirus infection. J lost 7 bases, V lost 0 bases, and 13 bases had no gene match. This CDR3 spans 16 amino acids. The germline CDR1 and CDR2 sequences are DFQATT and SNEGSKA (reference sequence). Using its own MiXCR run on the reads, TCRdb lists one record per CDR3 protein. The repertoire consists of hundreds of thousands of distinct CDR3 sequences, with less than 25% occurring once and the leading ten covering 6.5% to 10%. The sequence was collected from a human donor in good health (CMV status not recorded). Some clones in this sample may be carry-over from other donors' samples. The chain couples TRBV20-1 to TRBJ1-1, with TRBD1 matching 8 bases. Sequenced material: CD8+ T cells from PBMCs. The CDR3 coding sequence is TGCAGTGCTAGAGATCCAGGGGGCGCGGGGGGCCTTGAAGCTTTCTTT. Translation: CSARDPGGAGGLEAFF.